This T cell receptor beta chain is drawn from a study of a mutant IDH1 vaccine in newly diagnosed glioma. Whole-study context: In some groups vaccination began 4-6 weeks post-radiotherapy; others received it with temozolomide. Beforehand, treatment had been radiotherapy, temozolomide, or both; the majority received both.

Stated time point: week 47, end of study. All doses held 300 ug of mutant IDH1 20-mer peptide, with topical imiquimod. Details on this clone: Its antigen is not known.

The method was immunoSEQ multiplex PCR; TCRdb's version includes in-frame clones alone and lacks a portion of them. This sample has about 84,000 clones, with roughly 77% found just once. The CDR3 contains 13 residues. The germline V and J ends were trimmed by 3 bases and 5 bases, with 10 bases remaining between them. Germline CDR1 reads WNHNN; CDR2 reads SYGVQD (reference sequence). The sequence was obtained from a man in his forties with glioma. This chain joins TRBV10-1 and TRBJ2-5, with D possibly matching TRBD2 (5 bases). The material sequenced was PBMCs, taken from a glioma patient whose treatment included an IDH1 peptide vaccine. The CDR3 loop is CASSDTGSETQYF. The CDR3 nucleotides read TGCGCCAGCAGTGATACGGGAAGCGAGACCCAGTACTTC.